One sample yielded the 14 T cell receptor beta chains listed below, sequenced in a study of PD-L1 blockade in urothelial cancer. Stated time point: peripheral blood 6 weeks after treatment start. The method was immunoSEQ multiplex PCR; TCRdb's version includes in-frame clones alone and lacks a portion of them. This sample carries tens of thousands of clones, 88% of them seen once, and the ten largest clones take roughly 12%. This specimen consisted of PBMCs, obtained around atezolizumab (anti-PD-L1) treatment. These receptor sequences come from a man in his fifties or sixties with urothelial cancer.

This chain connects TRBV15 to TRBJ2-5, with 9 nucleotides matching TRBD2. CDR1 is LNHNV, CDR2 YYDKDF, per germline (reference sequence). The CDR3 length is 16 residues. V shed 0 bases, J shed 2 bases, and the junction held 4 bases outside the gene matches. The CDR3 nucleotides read TGTGCCACCAGCAGAGAACTAGCGGGTGCTCAAGAGACCCAGTACTTC. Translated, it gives CATSRELAGAQETQYF. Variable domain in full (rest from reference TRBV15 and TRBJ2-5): DAMVIQNPRYQVTQFGKPVTLSCSQTLNHNVMYWYQQKSSQAPKLLFHYYDKDFNNEADTPDNFQSRRPNTSFCFLDIRSPGLGDTAMYLCATSRELAGAQETQYFGPGTRLLVL.

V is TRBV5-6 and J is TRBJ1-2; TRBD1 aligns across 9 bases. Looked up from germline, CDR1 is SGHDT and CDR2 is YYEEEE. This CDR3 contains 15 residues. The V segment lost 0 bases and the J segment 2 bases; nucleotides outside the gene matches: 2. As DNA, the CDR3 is TGTGCCAGCAGCTTGGACAGGGGGCTCAACTATGGCTACACCTTC. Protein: CASSLDRGLNYGYTF.

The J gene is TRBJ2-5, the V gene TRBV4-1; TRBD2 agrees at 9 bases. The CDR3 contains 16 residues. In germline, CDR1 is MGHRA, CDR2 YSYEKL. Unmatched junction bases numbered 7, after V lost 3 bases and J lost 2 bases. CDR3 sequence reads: CASSQGSLAGQETQYF. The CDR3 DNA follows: TGCGCCAGCAGCCAGGGATCCCTAGCGGGACAAGAGACCCAGTACTTC.

The CDR3 here is CASSQQGDTEAFF. The CDR3 coding sequence is TGCGCCAGCAGTCAACAGGGAGACACTGAAGCTTTCTTT. V is TRBV5-1 and J is TRBJ1-1; possibly TRBD1 for D (6 bases). V was trimmed by 5 bases and J by 3 bases, leaving 11 bases between them. Germline CDR1 reads SGHRS; CDR2 reads YFSETQ. CDR3 size: 13 residues. The full variable domain, with the rest looked up from reference TRBV5-1 and TRBJ1-1, is KAGVTQTPRYLIKTRGQQVTLSCSPISGHRSVSWYQQTPGQGLQFLFEYFSETQRNKGNFPGRFSGRQFSNSRSEMNVSTLELGDSALYLCASSQQGDTEAFFGQGTRLTVV.

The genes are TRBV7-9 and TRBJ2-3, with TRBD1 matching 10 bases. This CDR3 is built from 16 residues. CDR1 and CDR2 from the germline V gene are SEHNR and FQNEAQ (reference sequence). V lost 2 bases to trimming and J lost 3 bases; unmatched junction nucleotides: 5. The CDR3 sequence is CASSLMWDRGTDTQYF. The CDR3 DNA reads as TGTGCCAGCAGCTTAATGTGGGACAGGGGAACAGATACGCAGTATTTT.

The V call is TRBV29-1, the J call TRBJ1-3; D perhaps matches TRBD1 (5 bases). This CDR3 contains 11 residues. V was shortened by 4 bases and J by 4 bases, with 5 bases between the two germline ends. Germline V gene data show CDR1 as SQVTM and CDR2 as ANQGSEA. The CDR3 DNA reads TGCAGCGTTGGACAGGGAAACACCATATATTTT. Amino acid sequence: CSVGQGNTIYF. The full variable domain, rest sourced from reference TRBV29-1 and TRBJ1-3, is SAVISQKPSRDICQRGTSLTIQCQVDSQVTMMFWYRQQPGQSLTLIATANQGSEATYESGFVIDKFPISRPNLTFSTLTVSNMSPEDSSIYLCSVGQGNTIYFGEGSWLTVV.

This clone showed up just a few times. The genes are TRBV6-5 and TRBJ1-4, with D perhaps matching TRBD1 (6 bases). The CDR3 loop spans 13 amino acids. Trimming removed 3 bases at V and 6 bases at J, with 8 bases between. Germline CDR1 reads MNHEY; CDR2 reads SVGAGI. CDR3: CASSYWTDEKLFF. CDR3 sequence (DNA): TGTGCCAGCAGTTATTGGACAGATGAAAAACTGTTTTTT.

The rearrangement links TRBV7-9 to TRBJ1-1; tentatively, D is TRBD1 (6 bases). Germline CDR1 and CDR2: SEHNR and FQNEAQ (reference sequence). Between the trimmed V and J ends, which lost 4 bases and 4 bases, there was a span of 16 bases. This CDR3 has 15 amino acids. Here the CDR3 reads CASSSSSQGFTEAFF. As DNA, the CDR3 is TGTGCCAGCAGCTCCAGCTCGCAGGGGTTCACTGAAGCTTTCTTT.

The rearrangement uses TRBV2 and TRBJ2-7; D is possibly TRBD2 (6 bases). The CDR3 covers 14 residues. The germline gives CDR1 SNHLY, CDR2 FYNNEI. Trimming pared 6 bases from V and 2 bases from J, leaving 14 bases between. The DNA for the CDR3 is TGTGCCAGCAGACCCGGCGGGGCCCCCTACGAGCAGTACTTC. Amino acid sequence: CASRPGGAPYEQYF.

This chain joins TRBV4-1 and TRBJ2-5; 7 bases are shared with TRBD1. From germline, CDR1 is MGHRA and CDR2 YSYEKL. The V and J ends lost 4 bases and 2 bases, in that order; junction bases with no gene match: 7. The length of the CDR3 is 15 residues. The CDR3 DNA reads TGCGCCAGCAGCCCTGGGGACAGATCACAAGAGACCCAGTACTTC. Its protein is CASSPGDRSQETQYF.

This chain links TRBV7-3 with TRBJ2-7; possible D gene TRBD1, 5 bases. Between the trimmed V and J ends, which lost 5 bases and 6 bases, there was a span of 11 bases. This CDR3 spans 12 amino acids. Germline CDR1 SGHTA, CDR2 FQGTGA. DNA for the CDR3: TGTGCCAGCAGCCAATCAGGGTTCGAGCAGTACTTC. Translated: CASSQSGFEQYF. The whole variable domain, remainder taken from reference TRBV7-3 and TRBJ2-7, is GAGVSQTPSNKVTEKGKYVELRCDPISGHTALYWYRQSLGQGPEFLIYFQGTGAADDSGLPNDRFFAVRPEGSVSTLKIQRTERGDSAVYLCASSQSGFEQYFGPGTRLTVT.

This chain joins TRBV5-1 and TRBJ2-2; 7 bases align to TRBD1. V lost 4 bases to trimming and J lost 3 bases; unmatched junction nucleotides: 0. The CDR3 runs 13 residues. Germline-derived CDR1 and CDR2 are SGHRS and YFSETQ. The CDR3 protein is CASSGQDTGELFF. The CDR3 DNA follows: TGCGCCAGCAGCGGACAGGACACCGGGGAGCTGTTTTTT.

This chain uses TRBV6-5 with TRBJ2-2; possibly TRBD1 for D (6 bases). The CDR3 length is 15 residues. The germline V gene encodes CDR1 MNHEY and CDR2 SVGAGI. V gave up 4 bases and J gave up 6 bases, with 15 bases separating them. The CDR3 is CASSFQGIKAGELFF. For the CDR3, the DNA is TGTGCCAGCAGTTTCCAGGGGATCAAGGCCGGGGAGCTGTTTTTT.

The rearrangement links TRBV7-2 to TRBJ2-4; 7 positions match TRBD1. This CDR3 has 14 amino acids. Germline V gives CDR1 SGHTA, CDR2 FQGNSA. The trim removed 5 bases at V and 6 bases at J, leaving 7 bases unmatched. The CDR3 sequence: CASSTRTGPNIQYF. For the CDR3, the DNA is TGTGCCAGCAGCACCAGGACAGGACCAAACATTCAGTACTTC.